Following are 4 T cell receptor beta chains from one sample sequenced in a study of shared clonotypes between healthy human individuals. Profiling relied on immunoSEQ multiplex PCR, and the TCRdb table lists in-frame clones only, not all of them. The sample records some 2.1 million clones, about 93% being singletons. CD45RO-negative CD8 cells positively selected for CCR7 made up the naive population, which excluded terminally differentiated effector memory CD45RA+ cells. The sample was naive CD8+ T cells from PBMCs. The receptor source for this set is a man between 18 and 35 years old in good health. Some clones in this sample may be carry-over from other donors' samples.

This clone was observed a handful of times. V is TRBV6-6 and J is TRBJ1-1; 11 bases are a match to TRBD1. V shed 5 bases and J 11 bases; nucleotides not matched to a gene: 7. The CDR3 is made up of 13 amino acids. Germline V lookup: CDR1 MNHNY, CDR2 SVGAGI (reference sequence). In DNA, the CDR3 is TGTGCCAGCAGTGGACAGGGGGCTTTGGATGCTTTCTTT. Translation: CASSGQGALDAFF.

This chain joins TRBV23-1 and TRBJ1-4; TRBD1 might be the D (5 bases). TRBV23-1 has ORF status, its function being uncertain. This CDR3 has 14 residues. Trimming removed 8 bases at V and 5 bases at J, with 15 bases between. The CDR3 reads CASRRQGENEKLFF. The CDR3 nucleotides read TGCGCCAGCCGACGTCAGGGAGAAAATGAAAAACTGTTTTTT.

The chain combines TRBV19 with TRBJ2-7; the D gene is possibly TRBD1 (7 bases). V was trimmed by 4 bases and J by 5 bases, leaving 18 bases between them. The CDR3 has 15 residues. Germline-derived CDR1 and CDR2 are LNHDA and SQIVND (reference sequence). The CDR3 sequence is CASSTRQGGADEQYF. Here the CDR3 DNA reads TGTGCCAGTAGTACCCGGCAGGGGGGAGCGGACGAGCAGTACTTC.

In the case of this clone: This CDR3 is also generated by other DNA sequences in the sample. The chain is built from TRBV28 and TRBJ1-2; D is unresolved. This CDR3 contains 13 residues. The V end was cut by 4 bases, the J end by 4 bases, with 10 bases between. CDR1 and CDR2 from the germline V gene are MDHEN and SYDVKM. The CDR3 DNA is TGTGCCAGCAGTTCACGGGCCTCCTATGGCTACACCTTC. It translates to CASSSRASYGYTF.